This section outlines one TCR beta chain sequence together with its context. Data came from immunoSEQ multiplex PCR; TCRdb stores just in-frame clones and leaves some out. The sample contains 150,000 to 200,000 clones, about nine tenths of which appear only once. V gave up 1 base and J gave up 3 bases; unmatched junction bases: 4. The CDR3 covers 16 residues. Germline V CDR1 and CDR2: SEHNR, FQNEAQ (reference sequence). These data belong to a study of control samples from healthy donors and cancer patients. Sequenced sample: blood. This TCR was recovered from a young woman in good health. The V call is TRBV7-9, the J call TRBJ1-5; 9 bases line up with TRBD1. CDR3 bases: TGTGCCAGCAGCTTAGGGACAGGGGCGATCAATCAGCCCCAGCATTTT. The encoded protein is CASSLGTGAINQPQHF.